Listed here are 18 T cell receptor beta chains from one sample, sequenced in a study of siplizumab effects on memory and regulatory T cells. Data came from immunoSEQ multiplex PCR; TCRdb stores just in-frame clones and leaves some out. The table shows some 97,000 clones, with 94% occurring only once. The sequencing input was non-Treg CD4+ T cells sorted from blood. The receptors were sampled from a human donor in good health.

This clone showed up just once. The sample carries other DNA sequences with the same CDR3. The CDR3 here is CASSSQGTYNEQFF. CDR3 bases: TGTGCCAGCAGTTCACAGGGAACCTACAATGAGCAGTTCTTC. This chain connects TRBV27 to TRBJ2-1; D may be TRBD1 (6 bases). In germline, CDR1 is MNHEY, CDR2 SMNVEV (reference sequence). Trimming stripped 4 bases from V and 2 bases from J, with 9 bases between. The CDR3 is made up of 14 amino acids.

The V call is TRBV6-1, the J call TRBJ2-1; no reliable D call. V was shortened by 7 bases and J by 8 bases, with 12 bases between the two germline ends. This CDR3 has 12 residues. Germline CDR1 reads MNHNS; CDR2 reads SASEGT. CDR3 loop: CASIHGGDEQFF. CDR3 sequence (DNA): TGTGCCAGCATTCATGGTGGGGATGAGCAGTTCTTC.

This chain links TRBV5-1 with TRBJ2-7; perhaps TRBD2 as D (7 bases). Trimming removed 3 bases from V and 2 bases from J, with 21 bases in between. The CDR3 spans 17 residues. Germline CDR1 reads SGHRS; CDR2 reads YFSETQ. The DNA for the CDR3 is TGCGCCAGCAGCTCGAGTTCCAGGGGACTAACAACCTACGAGCAGTACTTC. It yields the protein CASSSSSRGLTTYEQYF. The complete variable domain, with remaining parts taken from reference TRBV5-1 and TRBJ2-7, reads KAGVTQTPRYLIKTRGQQVTLSCSPISGHRSVSWYQQTPGQGLQFLFEYFSETQRNKGNFPGRFSGRQFSNSRSEMNVSTLELGDSALYLCASSSSSRGLTTYEQYFGPGTRLTVT.

The V call is TRBV5-1, the J call TRBJ2-1; 9 bases are shared with TRBD2. Trimming removed 3 bases from V and 2 bases from J; junction bases left unmatched: 9. CDR3 length: 17 residues. From germline, CDR1 is SGHRS and CDR2 YFSETQ. For the CDR3, the DNA is TGCGCCAGCAGCTGGCTGGAGGCTAGCGGGACCTACAATGAGCAGTTCTTC. Its protein product is CASSWLEASGTYNEQFF.

The DNA for the CDR3 is TGTGCCAGCAGCCTCGGGAAAAAAACCGGGGAGCTGTTTTTT. This sequence encodes CASSLGKKTGELFF. The chain couples TRBV7-9 to TRBJ2-2; D may be TRBD2 (5 bases). CDR1 is SEHNR and CDR2 is FQNEAQ in the germline V gene (reference sequence). V was trimmed by 5 bases and J by 5 bases, leaving 12 bases between them. CDR3 length equals 14 residues.

V gene TRBV5-4 combines with J gene TRBJ2-1, with TRBD2 matching 9 bases. J was trimmed by 0 bases and V by 3 bases; bases with no gene match: 7. Germline V gives CDR1 SGHNT, CDR2 YYREEE (reference sequence). CDR3 length: 17 amino acids. The CDR3 protein is CASSSTSGLSSYNEQFF. DNA of the CDR3: TGTGCCAGCAGCTCGACTAGCGGTTTGAGCTCCTACAATGAGCAGTTCTTC.

The chain is built from TRBV2 and TRBJ2-5; TRBD1 aligns across 12 bases. Looked up from germline, CDR1 is SNHLY and CDR2 is FYNNEI. V gave up 4 bases and J gave up 4 bases; unmatched junction bases: 4. The CDR3 contains 15 residues. CDR3 amino acids: CASSVGTGGRETQYF. The CDR3 DNA follows: TGTGCCAGCAGTGTCGGGACAGGGGGCCGAGAGACCCAGTACTTC.

This clone was recorded once. J is TRBJ2-3 and V is TRBV5-1; D not resolved. Between the trimmed V and J ends, which lost 2 bases and 6 bases, there was a span of 16 bases. In germline, CDR1 is SGHRS, CDR2 YFSETQ. The length of the CDR3 is 15 residues. CDR3 DNA sequence: TGCGCCAGCAGCTTCGCACCATCCCCTTCGGATACGCAGTATTTT. It specifies CASSFAPSPSDTQYF.

The sample holds one count of this clone. The chain combines TRBV28 with TRBJ1-6; a weak D match, TRBD1 (6 bases). Germline CDR1 and CDR2: MDHEN and SYDVKM. CDR3 length equals 18 residues. With 1 base removed from V and 9 bases from J, the gap between germline ends came to 22 bases. This CDR3 is CASSLLRGITGNPSPLHF. As DNA, the CDR3 is TGTGCCAGCAGTTTATTAAGAGGAATAACAGGGAACCCTTCACCCCTCCACTTT.

The rearrangement uses TRBV11-2 and TRBJ2-3; D unresolved. Germline V lookup: CDR1 SGHAT, CDR2 FQNNGV. The CDR3 loop spans 15 amino acids. V was shortened by 3 bases and J by 6 bases, with 16 bases between the two germline ends. The CDR3, as DNA: TGTGCCAGCAGCTTTAGTTTAGAGAGTAGCGATACGCAGTATTTT. It specifies CASSFSLESSDTQYF.

This sequence joins TRBV19 and TRBJ1-3; no clear D. The CDR3 length is 16 residues. Germline CDR1 reads LNHDA; CDR2 reads SQIVND (reference sequence). The V gene lost 9 bases and the J gene lost 0 bases, with 18 bases spanning the gap. CDR3 loop: CASVRTPTVSGNTIYF. In DNA, the CDR3 is TGTGCCAGCGTACGGACGCCCACCGTCTCTGGAAACACCATATATTTT.

The V gene is TRBV7-3, the J gene TRBJ1-1, with TRBD1 matching 7 bases. The CDR3 has 15 amino acids. CDR1 and CDR2 (germline): SGHTA, FQGTGA. V was pared by 5 bases and J by 4 bases, with 10 bases of the junction left unmatched. The CDR3 here is CASSPYRGSRTEAFF. CDR3 nucleotides: TGTGCCAGCAGCCCATACAGGGGATCGCGCACTGAAGCTTTCTTT.

The chain links TRBV7-9 to TRBJ2-6; the D is unclear. Looked up from germline, CDR1 is SEHNR and CDR2 is FQNEAQ (reference sequence). Trimming cost V 6 bases and J 6 bases, with 6 bases left between them. This CDR3 spans 12 amino acids. The CDR3 here is CASSQSANVLTF. The CDR3 DNA follows: TGTGCCAGCAGTCAATCGGCCAACGTCCTGACTTTC.

V and J are TRBV5-4 and TRBJ2-5; possibly TRBD2 for D (5 bases). The J call is uncertain, as TRBJ2-7 better fits the DNA end. CDR1 is SGHNT and CDR2 is YYREEE in the germline V gene (reference sequence). The CDR3 is 14 amino acids. The CDR3 coding sequence is TGTGCCAGCTTTTCTCTGGGGAGCTCCTACGAGCAGTACTTC. This sequence encodes CASFSLGSSYEQYF.

This clone was recorded only once. CDR3 loop: CASSLGLQNYGYTF. CDR3 nucleotides: TGCGCCAGCAGCTTGGGATTACAGAACTATGGCTACACCTTC. This chain uses TRBV5-1 with TRBJ1-2; D not resolved. V lost 0 bases and J 2 bases, leaving 8 bases between the germline ends. The CDR3 is 14 residues long. CDR1 and CDR2 (germline): SGHRS, YFSETQ.

The V call is TRBV15, the J call TRBJ2-3; unclear D gene. Germline values: CDR1 LNHNV, CDR2 YYDKDF (reference sequence). The CDR3 runs 12 residues. The V end lost 2 bases, the J end lost 3 bases, and 3 bases lay between the germline ends. CDR3 coding DNA: TGTGCCACCAGCAGAACGACAGATACGCAGTATTTT. This encodes CATSRTTDTQYF.

The chain is built from TRBV4-2 and TRBJ1-2, with D uncertain. This CDR3 region has 16 residues. The ends were cut back, 0 bases at V and 0 bases at J, with 11 bases in the middle. Per the germline V gene, CDR1 is LGHNA and CDR2 is YNFKEQ. In nucleotides, the CDR3 is TGTGCCAGCAGCCAAGACGTGGGAGATGCTAACTATGGCTACACCTTC. It translates to CASSQDVGDANYGYTF.

This clone appeared once. DNA of the CDR3: TGCGCCAGCAGCTTGGGGGACAGGGGGCTTTGGTCACCAGATACGCAGTATTTT. Protein: CASSLGDRGLWSPDTQYF. The V gene is TRBV5-1, the J gene TRBJ2-3; 12 bases map to TRBD1. The junction had 9 bases not matched to a gene; V was cut back by 0 bases and J by 4 bases. The length of the CDR3 is 18 residues. Germline-derived CDR1 and CDR2 are SGHRS and YFSETQ.